This is a list of T cell receptor beta chains from one sample in a study of shared clonotypes between healthy human individuals. Sequencing was performed with immunoSEQ multiplex PCR; in TCRdb, only in-frame clones are kept and a portion is missing. The sample has roughly 2.2 million clones, 80% to 95% seen once. What was sequenced was naive CD4+ T cells from PBMCs. These receptors all come from a man between 18 and 35 years old in good health. Some clones in this sample may be carry-over from other donors' samples. The CDR3 runs from the conserved cysteine through the conserved F or W. Fields, in order: D gene, clone size, J gene, V gene, CDR3 DNA, CDR3 protein. The D gene is left open where the match is weak. The listing skips clone size in some rows; elsewhere it reads once, few, many or a size class.

>NA|once|TRBJ2-3|TRBV28
TGTGCCATCAGGCGGATGACTAGCACAGATACGCAGTATTTT
CAIRRMTSTDTQYF
>NA|once|TRBJ1-5|TRBV28
TGTGCCAGCAGAAGGACCCCGGGGCCCAATCAGCCCCAGCATTTT
CASRRTPGPNQPQHF
>TRBD2|NA|TRBJ2-7|TRBV5-6
TGTGCCAGCAGCTTGGGTAGCGGGAGGCAATACTTC
CASSLGSGRQYF
>TRBD1|NA|TRBJ1-2|TRBV7-2
TGTGCCAGCAGCCCACCGGGACAGGGGTTTGGTTATGGCTACACCTTC
CASSPPGQGFGYGYTF
>TRBD2|NA|TRBJ2-1|TRBV19
TGTGCCACAACTGGCGGGAGGGCCGGGAATGAGCAGTTCTTC
CATTGGRAGNEQFF
>TRBD1|NA|TRBJ2-7|TRBV5-5
TGTGCCAGCAGCTTGACAATGGGACAGAGTTACGAGCAGTACTTC
CASSLTMGQSYEQYF
>NA|NA|TRBJ1-5|TRBV6-6
TGTGCCAGCAGTTACTCGAATCGCAGGGGCAATCAGCCCCAGCATTTT
CASSYSNRRGNQPQHF
>NA|NA|TRBJ1-2|TRBV7-9
TGTGCCAGCAGCTTAGCCTCCTATGGCTACACCTTC
CASSLASYGYTF
>NA|few|TRBJ1-5|TRBV6-1
TGTGCCAGCAGTGAAGAGTATCAGCCCCAGCATTTT
CASSEEYQPQHF
>TRBD2|NA|TRBJ2-7|TRBV5-1
TGCGCCAGCAGCTTAGTTCCTAGCGGAATCTACGAGCAGTACTTC
CASSLVPSGIYEQYF
>NA|NA|TRBJ2-3|TRBV6-6
TGTGCCAGCAGTTACGCTTCTAGCACAGATACGCAGTATTTT
CASSYASSTDTQYF
>TRBD2|NA|TRBJ2-1|TRBV28
TGTGCCAGCAGTTTAGGGGGGTCGGGAGGTCAGTATGAGCAGTTCTTC
CASSLGGSGGQYEQFF
>TRBD2|NA|TRBJ2-7|TRBV5-1
TGCGCCAGCAGTCCTCGACCGAGACTAGCGGGAAGCTTGATGGCCTACGAGCAGTACTTC
CASSPRPRLAGSLMAYEQYF
>NA|NA|TRBJ1-5|TRBV19
TGTGCCAGTAGTGTAGAGTTGGGGGAGAACCAGCCCCAGCATTTT
CASSVELGENQPQHF
>NA|NA|TRBJ2-4|TRBV9
TGTGCCAGCAGCGTAGAGGGACAAGGAGACATTCAGTACTTC
CASSVEGQGDIQYF
>TRBD1|NA|TRBJ2-5|TRBV5-4
TGTGCCAGCAGCCAACCGGGACAGAAAGAGACCCAGTACTTC
CASSQPGQKETQYF
>TRBD1|NA|TRBJ1-2|TRBV27
TGTGCCAGCAGTTTATGGGGGACAGGGGTTCGGACCTGGGATGGCTACACCTTC
CASSLWGTGVRTWDGYTF
>TRBD2|NA|TRBJ2-1|TRBV6-1
TGTGCCAGCAGGGGACTAGCGGGAGCTAAGGGTGAGCAGTTCTTC
CASRGLAGAKGEQFF
>TRBD1|NA|TRBJ1-1|TRBV6-4
TGTGCCAGCAGTGTCACAGGGGCCGGGGGCACTGAAGCTTTCTTT
CASSVTGAGGTEAFF
>TRBD1|NA|TRBJ2-5|TRBV27
TGTGCCAGCAGTTTAGTGGGGACAGGGGGCTTCGGGCAAGAGACCCAGTACTTC
CASSLVGTGGFGQETQYF
>NA|NA|TRBJ2-2|TRBV28
TGTGCCAGCAGTCCCGGACCCACGACCGGGGAGCTGTTTTTT
CASSPGPTTGELFF
>TRBD2|NA|TRBJ2-3|TRBV5-4
TGTGCCAGCAGCTCGGGGGGGGGAGCTGGCCCGCAGTATTTT
CASSSGGGAGPQYF
>NA|NA|TRBJ2-3|TRBV5-6
TGTGCCAGCAGCCGGACAGATACGCAGTATTTT
CASSRTDTQYF
>NA|NA|TRBJ2-2|TRBV9
TGTGCCAGCAGCGTATCAGTCAACCCCGGGGAGCTGTTTTTT
CASSVSVNPGELFF
>NA|NA|TRBJ2-2|TRBV4-2
TGTGCCAGCAGCACGCCGGGACAAGCGAACACCGGGGAGCTGTTTTTT
CASSTPGQANTGELFF
>TRBD1|NA|TRBJ2-1|TRBV19
TGTGCCAGTAGTACCCCCGACAGGGTTAATGAGCAGTTCTTC
CASSTPDRVNEQFF
>NA|once|TRBJ1-5|TRBV6-5
TGTGCCAGCAGTTACTCGCCGGGGGGATGGCCCCAGCATTTT
CASSYSPGGWPQHF
>NA|NA|TRBJ1-5|TRBV18
TGTGCCAGCTCACCACTGGACAGATCCCAGCCCCAGCATTTT
CASSPLDRSQPQHF
>NA|NA|TRBJ1-2|TRBV29-1
TGCAGCGCCTCCGGGGCTTTTTATGGCTACACCTTC
CSASGAFYGYTF
>TRBD2|NA|TRBJ2-7|TRBV6-6
TGTGCCAGCAGTTTTGAATCTAGCGGGAGGCCCTACGAGCAGTACTTC
CASSFESSGRPYEQYF
>NA|NA|TRBJ2-2|TRBV27
TGTGCCAGCAGTTTATGGGGGAGGAGTAAAGTATCCGGGGAGCTGTTTTTT
CASSLWGRSKVSGELFF
>NA|NA|TRBJ2-1|TRBV10-3
TGTGCCATCAGTGCGCGAGAAAGCTCCTACAATGAGCAGTTCTTC
CAISARESSYNEQFF